This entry lists 13 T cell receptor beta chains sequenced from one sample in a study of blood T cell repertoires in COVID-19. The method was immunoSEQ multiplex PCR; TCRdb's version includes in-frame clones alone and lacks a portion of them. The sample consists of 190,000 or so clones, around 82% of them appearing once. Sequencing input: peripheral blood. The receptors were gathered from a woman of 80 years or more with acute or convalescent COVID-19.

This clone was seen just once. V usage is TRBV5-6 and J usage is TRBJ2-3, with D perhaps matching TRBD1 (5 bases). From germline, CDR1 is SGHDT and CDR2 YYEEEE. CDR3 length: 16 amino acids. Trimming removed 0 bases at V and 2 bases at J, with 13 bases between. The DNA for the CDR3 is TGTGCCAGCAGCTTGGAAGGTGGGGCCCCCACAGATACGCAGTATTTT. It codes for CASSLEGGAPTDTQYF.

The chain combines TRBV19 with TRBJ2-4; the match to TRBD2 covers 11 bases. Germline V gene sequence: CDR1 LNHDA, CDR2 SQIVND (reference sequence). This CDR3 comprises 18 residues. V shed 5 bases and J 1 base; nucleotides not matched to a gene: 10. The CDR3 DNA sequence: TGTGCCAGTAGTTATAGCGGGGGGGCCGAGAAGGCCAAAAACATTCAGTACTTC. It codes for CASSYSGGAEKAKNIQYF.

This clone appeared once. The chain is built from TRBV5-6 and TRBJ2-7, with 10 bases lining up with TRBD2. The CDR3 contains 15 residues. Germline V gene lookup returns CDR1 SGHDT and CDR2 YYEEEE. The ends lost 4 bases at V and 2 bases at J; junction bases unmatched: 6. The CDR3 sequence is CASSPGLADTYEQYF. CDR3 nucleotide sequence: TGTGCCAGCAGCCCTGGACTAGCGGATACCTACGAGCAGTACTTC.

The table lists this clone with a count of one. The V call is TRBV5-5, the J call TRBJ2-7, with TRBD2 identical over 16 bases. Germline CDR1 SGHKS, CDR2 YYEKEE (reference sequence). The CDR3 runs to 16 residues. The J segment lost 6 bases and the V segment lost 2 bases, leaving 5 bases of the junction unmatched. In DNA, the CDR3 is TGTGCCAGCAGCTTCGGGACTAGCGGGGGGGCTGGCGAGCAGTACTTC. It is translated as CASSFGTSGGAGEQYF.

This chain's CDR3 is CASSITSGSYNEQFF. CDR3 in DNA: TGTGCCAGCTCCATAACTAGCGGCTCCTACAATGAGCAGTTCTTC. The chain carries TRBV7-3 and TRBJ2-1, with TRBD2 matching over 8 bases. Germline loops: CDR1 SGHTA, CDR2 FQGTGA. The CDR3 length is 15 residues. Losses at the gene ends were 8 bases for V and 0 bases for J; bases not matched to a gene: 6.

V usage is TRBV10-2 and J usage is TRBJ1-4, with 8 bases fitting TRBD1. J gave up 3 bases and V 0 bases, and 0 bases lay outside the gene matches. The CDR3 sequence is 15 residues long. Germline assignment: CDR1 WSHSY and CDR2 SAAADI. The CDR3 reads CASSESTGANEKLFF. CDR3 nucleotides: TGCGCCAGCAGTGAGTCGACAGGGGCTAATGAAAAACTGTTTTTT.

The V gene is TRBV7-9, the J gene TRBJ2-1, with 7 bases lining up with TRBD1. Unmatched junction bases numbered 7, after V lost 1 base and J lost 4 bases. The CDR3 totals 16 residues. The V gene's germline CDR1 is SEHNR and CDR2 FQNEAQ (reference sequence). The CDR3 protein is CASSLGSGRGYNEQFF. Written as DNA, the CDR3 is TGTGCCAGCAGCTTAGGTTCGGGCAGGGGGTACAATGAGCAGTTCTTC. Using reference TRBV7-9 and TRBJ2-1 for the parts outside the CDR3, the full variable domain is DTGVSQNPRHKITKRGQNVTFRCDPISEHNRLYWYRQTLGQGPEFLTYFQNEAQLEKSRLLSDRFSAERPKGSFSTLEIQRTEQGDSAMYLCASSLGSGRGYNEQFFGPGTRLTVL.

The chain links TRBV15 to TRBJ1-1; D may be TRBD1 (6 bases). The V end lost 1 base, the J end lost 6 bases, and 21 bases lay between the germline ends. The CDR3 consists of 17 residues. CDR1 is LNHNV, CDR2 YYDKDF, per germline (reference sequence). As DNA, the CDR3 is TGTGCCACCAGCAGAGGCGGCCTATCCGCAGGGGAATCTGAAGCTTTCTTT. Translation: CATSRGGLSAGESEAFF.

The chain joins TRBV12-5 to TRBJ2-5; D gene ambiguous. In germline, CDR1 is LGHNT, CDR2 FRNRAP. The CDR3 is 14 amino acids. Between the trimmed V and J ends, which lost 6 bases and 5 bases, there was a span of 16 bases. The CDR3 nucleotides read TGTGCTAGTGGCGAACCCAGGCCGACCGAGACCCAGTACTTC. The encoded protein is CASGEPRPTETQYF.

The rearrangement uses TRBV6-5 and TRBJ1-1; the D gene is possibly TRBD1 (5 bases). The CDR3 covers 16 residues. Trimming shortened V by 0 bases and J by 1 base, and 12 bases separated the two germline ends. Germline V CDR1 and CDR2: MNHEY, SVGAGI. The CDR3 region has the DNA TGTGCCAGCAGTTACTCAGGAGTGGGGGGGAACACTGAAGCTTTCTTT. Translation: CASSYSGVGGNTEAFF.

The rearrangement uses TRBV29-1 and TRBJ2-2; 12 nucleotides align to TRBD2. This CDR3 is built from 16 residues. V lost 5 bases and J lost 5; bases outside the gene matches: 9. Germline values: CDR1 SQVTM, CDR2 ANQGSEA. The CDR3 DNA is TGCAGCGTTCGGTCTAGCGGGAGGGGGAGGACCGGGGAGCTGTTTTTT. This translates into CSVRSSGRGRTGELFF.

The genes are TRBV12-3 or TRBV12-4 and TRBJ1-2; D unresolved. The CDR3 totals 12 residues. Trimming took off 3 bases at V and 5 bases at J, with 7 bases between the two ends. As DNA, the CDR3 is TGTGCCAGCAGTTTCGGGAGGTATGGCTACACCTTC. Its translation is CASSFGRYGYTF.

The V and J genes are TRBV19 and TRBJ1-3, with 9 bases lining up with TRBD1. The V segment lost 5 bases and the J segment 3 bases; nucleotides outside the gene matches: 5. Germline V gene data show CDR1 as LNHDA and CDR2 as SQIVND (reference sequence). The CDR3 runs to 15 residues. The CDR3 bases are TGTGCCAGTAGTGCAACAGGGGGCGATGGAAACACCATATATTTT. Translating gives CASSATGGDGNTIYF.